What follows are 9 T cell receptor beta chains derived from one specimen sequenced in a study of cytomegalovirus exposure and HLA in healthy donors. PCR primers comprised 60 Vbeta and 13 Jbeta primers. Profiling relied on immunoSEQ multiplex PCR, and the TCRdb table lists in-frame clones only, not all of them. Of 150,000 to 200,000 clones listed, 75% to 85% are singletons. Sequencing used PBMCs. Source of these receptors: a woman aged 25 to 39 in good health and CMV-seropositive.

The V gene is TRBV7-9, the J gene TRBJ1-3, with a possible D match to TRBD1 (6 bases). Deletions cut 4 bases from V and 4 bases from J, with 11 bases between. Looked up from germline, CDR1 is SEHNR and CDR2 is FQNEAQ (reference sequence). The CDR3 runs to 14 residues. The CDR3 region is CASSWEGQGNTIYF. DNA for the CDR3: TGTGCCAGCAGCTGGGAGGGACAAGGAAACACCATATATTTT. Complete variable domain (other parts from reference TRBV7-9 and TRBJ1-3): DTGVSQNPRHKITKRGQNVTFRCDPISEHNRLYWYRQTLGQGPEFLTYFQNEAQLEKSRLLSDRFSAERPKGSFSTLEIQRTEQGDSAMYLCASSWEGQGNTIYFGEGSWLTVV.

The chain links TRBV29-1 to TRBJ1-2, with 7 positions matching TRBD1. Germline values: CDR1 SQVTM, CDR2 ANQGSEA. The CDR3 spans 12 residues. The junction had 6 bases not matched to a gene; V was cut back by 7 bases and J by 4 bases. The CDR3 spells CSASRGIYGYTF. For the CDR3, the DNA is TGCAGCGCGAGCAGGGGGATCTATGGCTACACCTTC.

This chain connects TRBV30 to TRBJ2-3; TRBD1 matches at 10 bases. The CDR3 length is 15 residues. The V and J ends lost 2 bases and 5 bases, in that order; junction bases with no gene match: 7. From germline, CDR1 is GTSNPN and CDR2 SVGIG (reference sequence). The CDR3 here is CAWSKDRGPGDTQYF. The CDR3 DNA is TGTGCCTGGAGTAAAGACAGGGGGCCGGGAGATACGCAGTATTTT.

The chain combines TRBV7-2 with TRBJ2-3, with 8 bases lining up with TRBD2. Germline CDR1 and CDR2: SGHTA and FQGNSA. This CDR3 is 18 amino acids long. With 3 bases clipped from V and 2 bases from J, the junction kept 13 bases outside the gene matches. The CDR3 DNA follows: TGTGCCAGCAGCTTGGGGGGTACCGGGAGGGGCCTCACAGATACGCAGTATTTT. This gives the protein CASSLGGTGRGLTDTQYF.

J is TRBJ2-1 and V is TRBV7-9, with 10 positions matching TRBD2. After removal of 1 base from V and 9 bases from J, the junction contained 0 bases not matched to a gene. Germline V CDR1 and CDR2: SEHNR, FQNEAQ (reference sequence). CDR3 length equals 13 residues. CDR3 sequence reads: CASSLGTSGEQFF. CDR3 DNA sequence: TGTGCCAGCAGCTTAGGGACTAGCGGTGAGCAGTTCTTC.

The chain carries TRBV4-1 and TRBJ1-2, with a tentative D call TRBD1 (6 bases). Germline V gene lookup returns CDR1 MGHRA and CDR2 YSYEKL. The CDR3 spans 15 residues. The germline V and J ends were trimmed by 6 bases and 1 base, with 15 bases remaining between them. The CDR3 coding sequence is TGCGCCAGCAGACCTTTGAACAGGGTTAACTATGGCTACACCTTC. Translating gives CASRPLNRVNYGYTF.

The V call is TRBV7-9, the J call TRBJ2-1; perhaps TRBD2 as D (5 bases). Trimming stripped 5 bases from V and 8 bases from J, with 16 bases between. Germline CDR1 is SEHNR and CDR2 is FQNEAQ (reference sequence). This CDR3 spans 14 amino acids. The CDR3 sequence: CASSPTDMRDEQFF. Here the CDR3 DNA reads TGTGCCAGCAGCCCAACGGATATGAGGGATGAGCAGTTCTTC.

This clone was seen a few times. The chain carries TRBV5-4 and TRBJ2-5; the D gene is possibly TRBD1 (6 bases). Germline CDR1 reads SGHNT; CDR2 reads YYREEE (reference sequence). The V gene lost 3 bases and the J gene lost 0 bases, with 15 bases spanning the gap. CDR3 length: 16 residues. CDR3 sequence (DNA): TGTGCCAGCAGCTGGAATGGACAGTCCTACCAAGAGACCCAGTACTTC. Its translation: CASSWNGQSYQETQYF. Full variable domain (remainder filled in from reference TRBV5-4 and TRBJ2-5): ETGVTQSPTHLIKTRGQQVTLRCSSQSGHNTVSWYQQALGQGPQFIFQYYREEENGRGNFPPRFSGLQFPNYSSELNVNALELDDSALYLCASSWNGQSYQETQYFGPGTRLLVL.

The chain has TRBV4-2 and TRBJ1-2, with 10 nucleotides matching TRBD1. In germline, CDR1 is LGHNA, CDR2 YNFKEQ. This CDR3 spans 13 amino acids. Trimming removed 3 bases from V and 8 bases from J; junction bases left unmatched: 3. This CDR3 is CASSHTTGGGYTF. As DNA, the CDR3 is TGTGCCAGCAGCCATACGACAGGGGGCGGCTACACCTTC.